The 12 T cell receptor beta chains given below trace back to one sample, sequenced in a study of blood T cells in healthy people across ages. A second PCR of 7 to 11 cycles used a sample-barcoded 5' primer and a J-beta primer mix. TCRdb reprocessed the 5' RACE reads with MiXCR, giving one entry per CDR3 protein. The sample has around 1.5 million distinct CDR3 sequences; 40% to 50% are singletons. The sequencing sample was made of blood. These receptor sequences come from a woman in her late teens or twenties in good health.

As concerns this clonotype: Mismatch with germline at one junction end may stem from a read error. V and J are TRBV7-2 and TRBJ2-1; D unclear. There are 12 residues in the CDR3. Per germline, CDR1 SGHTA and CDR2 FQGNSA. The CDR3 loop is CASILANNEQFF. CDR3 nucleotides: TGTGCCAGCATCTTAGCAAACAATGAGCAGTTCTTC.

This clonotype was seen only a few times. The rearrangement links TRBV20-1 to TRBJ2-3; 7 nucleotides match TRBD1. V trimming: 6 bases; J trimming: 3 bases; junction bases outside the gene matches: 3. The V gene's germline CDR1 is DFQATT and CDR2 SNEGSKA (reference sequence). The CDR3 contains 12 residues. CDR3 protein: CSAIQGTDTQYF. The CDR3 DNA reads TGCAGTGCCATACAGGGGACAGATACGCAGTATTTT.

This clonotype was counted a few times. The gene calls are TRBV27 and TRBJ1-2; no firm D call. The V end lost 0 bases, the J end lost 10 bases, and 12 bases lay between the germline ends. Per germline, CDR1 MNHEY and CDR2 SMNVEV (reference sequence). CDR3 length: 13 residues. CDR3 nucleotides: TGTGCCAGCAGTTTATCGTTGGCAGCCGTCTACACCTTC. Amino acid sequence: CASSLSLAAVYTF.

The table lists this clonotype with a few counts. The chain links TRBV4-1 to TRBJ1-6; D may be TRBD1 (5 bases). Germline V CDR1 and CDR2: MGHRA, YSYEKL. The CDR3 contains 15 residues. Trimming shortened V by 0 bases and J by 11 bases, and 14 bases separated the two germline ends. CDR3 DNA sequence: TGCGCCAGCAGCCAAGATCGGGGGGTCGATCCACCCCTCCACTTT. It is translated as CASSQDRGVDPPLHF.

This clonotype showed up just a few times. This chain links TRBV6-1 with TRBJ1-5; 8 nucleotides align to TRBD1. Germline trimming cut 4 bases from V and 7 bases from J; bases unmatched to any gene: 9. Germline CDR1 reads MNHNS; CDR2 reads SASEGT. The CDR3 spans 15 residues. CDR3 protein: CASSVGRGLGQPQHF. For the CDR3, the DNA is TGTGCCAGCAGTGTGGGCAGGGGGCTAGGACAGCCCCAGCATTTT.

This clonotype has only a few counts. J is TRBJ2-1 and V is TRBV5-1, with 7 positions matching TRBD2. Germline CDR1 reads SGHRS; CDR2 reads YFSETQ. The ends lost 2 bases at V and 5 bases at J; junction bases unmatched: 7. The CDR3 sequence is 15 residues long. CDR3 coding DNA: TGCGCCAGCAGCTTTAGGGCTAGCGGCCACAATGAGCAGTTCTTC. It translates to CASSFRASGHNEQFF.

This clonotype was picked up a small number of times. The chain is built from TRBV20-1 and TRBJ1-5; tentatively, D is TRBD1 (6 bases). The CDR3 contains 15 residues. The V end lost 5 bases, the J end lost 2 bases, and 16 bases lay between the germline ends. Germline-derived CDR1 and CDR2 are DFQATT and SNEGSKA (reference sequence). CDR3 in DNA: TGCAGTGCTCCACCCCGGGGGGCAGGCAATCAGCCCCAGCATTTT. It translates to CSAPPRGAGNQPQHF.

CDR3 sequence: CASGSKFAQGRYNEQYF. The CDR3 nucleotides are TGCGCCAGCGGCTCGAAATTCGCTCAAGGGAGATACAATGAGCAGTACTTC. The chain employs TRBV5-1 and TRBJ2-1; D perhaps matches TRBD2 (5 bases). The DNA end is a closer match to TRBJ2-7, so the J assignment may be wrong. The germline V gene encodes CDR1 SGHRS and CDR2 YFSETQ. The CDR3 contains 17 residues.

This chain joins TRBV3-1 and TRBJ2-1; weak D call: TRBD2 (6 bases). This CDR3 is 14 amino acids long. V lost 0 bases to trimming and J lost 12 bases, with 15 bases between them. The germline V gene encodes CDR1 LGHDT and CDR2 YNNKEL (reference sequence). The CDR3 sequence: CASSQDLGPSAQFF. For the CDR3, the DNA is TGTGCCAGCAGCCAAGATTTGGGGCCTAGCGCGCAGTTCTTC.

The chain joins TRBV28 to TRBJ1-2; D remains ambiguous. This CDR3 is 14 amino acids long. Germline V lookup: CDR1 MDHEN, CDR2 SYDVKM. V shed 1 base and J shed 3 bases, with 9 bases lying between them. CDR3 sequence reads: CASSLSAEYYGYTF. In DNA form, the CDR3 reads TGTGCCAGCAGTTTATCGGCGGAATACTATGGCTACACCTTC.

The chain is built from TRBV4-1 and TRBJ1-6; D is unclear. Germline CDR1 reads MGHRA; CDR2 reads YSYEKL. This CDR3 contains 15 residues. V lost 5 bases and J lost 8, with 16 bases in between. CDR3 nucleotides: TGCGCCAGCAGCTCCCGACGCGGCTGGTATTCACCCCTCCACTTT. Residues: CASSSRRGWYSPLHF.

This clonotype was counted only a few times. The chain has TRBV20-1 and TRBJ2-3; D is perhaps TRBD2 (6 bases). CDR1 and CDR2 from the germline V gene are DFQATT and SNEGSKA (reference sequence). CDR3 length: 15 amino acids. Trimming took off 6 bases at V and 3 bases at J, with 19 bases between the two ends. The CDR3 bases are TGCAGTGCGCCGAGCCGGGACGGAGGGACAGATACGCAGTATTTT. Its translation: CSAPSRDGGTDTQYF.